These T cell receptor beta chains were read from a single sample in a study of chemoradiotherapy in HPV16-positive cancers. Here immunoSEQ multiplex PCR was the method, and the copy in TCRdb shows in-frame clones only, minus some. Of over 7,000 clones in the sample, 70% to 90% are singletons; the top ten hold 13% to 15%. The starting material was blood, obtained from a patient who underwent chemoradiotherapy. The receptors here all came from a human donor with HPV-associated anogenital cancer. Both conserved end residues are part of each CDR3. Fields, in order: CDR3 DNA, CDR3 protein, V gene, J gene, clone size, D gene. A D gene is named only where the DNA matches it firmly. For some rows the clone size is stated as once, few or many, or as a class when expanded; others skip it.

TGTGCCAGCAGCAAAAATGGGACAGGGGGCAATCAGCCCCAGCATTTT,CASSKNGTGGNQPQHF,TRBV21-1,TRBJ1-5,few,-
TGTGCCAGCAGTTACCGACTTAACAATGAGCAGTTCTTC,CASSYRLNNEQFF,TRBV6-6,TRBJ2-1,few,-
TGTGCCAGCAGCAGAGAACGAGGGGAGCAGTTCTTC,CASSRERGEQFF,TRBV11-3,TRBJ2-1,-,-
TGTGCCAGCAGCCCCTATAGCGGGGGGGCTTACAATGAGCAGTTCTTC,CASSPYSGGAYNEQFF,TRBV9,TRBJ2-1,-,TRBD2
TGTGCCAGCAGTTACTCTAGGGGCACTGAAGCTTTCTTT,CASSYSRGTEAFF,TRBV6-5,TRBJ1-1,-,-
TGTGCCTGGAGTGTAATTGGGAACACTGAAGCTTTCTTT,CAWSVIGNTEAFF,TRBV30,TRBJ1-1,-,-
TGTGCCAGCAGTAACTATTCTCCCGGAAACACCATATATTTT,CASSNYSPGNTIYF,TRBV9,TRBJ1-3,-,-
TGTGCCAGCAGTTCCTTGGATCTGAACACTGAAGCTTTCTTT,CASSSLDLNTEAFF,TRBV6-5,TRBJ1-1,-,-
TGTGCCAGCAGTTACACCAGGGGCGAGCAGTACTTC,CASSYTRGEQYF,TRBV6-6,TRBJ2-7,-,-
TGTGCCAGCAGTGAGGTAAACACTGAAGCTTTCTTT,CASSEVNTEAFF,TRBV2,TRBJ1-1,-,-
TGTGCCAGCAGTTACTCTGGTGGAAACACCATATATTTT,CASSYSGGNTIYF,TRBV6-5,TRBJ1-3,-,-
TGTGCCAGCAGTGTCGAGGGGCACTACGAGCAGTACTTC,CASSVEGHYEQYF,TRBV2,TRBJ2-7,-,-